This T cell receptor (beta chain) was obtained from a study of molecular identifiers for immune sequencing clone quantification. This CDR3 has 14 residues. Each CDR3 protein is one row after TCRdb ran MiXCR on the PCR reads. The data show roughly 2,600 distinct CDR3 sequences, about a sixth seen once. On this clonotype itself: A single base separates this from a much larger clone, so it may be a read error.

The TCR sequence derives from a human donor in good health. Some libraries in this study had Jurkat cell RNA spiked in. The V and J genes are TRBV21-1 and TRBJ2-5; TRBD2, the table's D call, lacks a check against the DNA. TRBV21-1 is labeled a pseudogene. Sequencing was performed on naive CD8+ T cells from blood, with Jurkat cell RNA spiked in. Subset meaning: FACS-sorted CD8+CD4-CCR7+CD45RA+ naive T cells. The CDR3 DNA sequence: TGTGCCAGCAGCAGGGGACTCAGGGCCGAGACCCAGTACTTC. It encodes CASSRGLRAETQYF.